This record looks at one TCR beta chain sequence and its context. Its cognate antigen is unknown. V shed 4 bases and J shed 6 bases, with 13 bases lying between them. CDR1 SGHAT and CDR2 FQNNGV come from the germline V gene. The CDR3 loop spans 13 amino acids. This sample stems from a study of cytomegalovirus exposure and HLA in healthy donors. Study-wide points: With later analysis, a missense DCLRE1C variant became linked to TCR beta V- and J-gene trimming.

Use of 60 Vbeta and 13 Jbeta primers characterized the PCR. Clones were sequenced by immunoSEQ multiplex PCR, and TCRdb holds only the in-frame ones, with some missing. The table shows under 250,000 clones, with more than 60% occurring only once. Sequenced sample: PBMCs. This receptor was obtained from a man aged 50-59 years in good health and CMV-seronegative. The chain carries TRBV11-2 and TRBJ2-7; no clear D gene. CDR3 sequence: CASSSARVSEQYF. CDR3 DNA: TGTGCCAGCAGCTCCGCCCGAGTTTCCGAGCAGTACTTC. The full variable domain, completed using reference TRBV11-2 and TRBJ2-7, is EAGVAQSPRYKIIEKRQSVAFWCNPISGHATLYWYQQILGQGPKLLIQFQNNGVVDDSQLPKDRFSAERLKGVDSTLKIQPAKLEDSAVYLCASSSARVSEQYFGPGTRLTVT.